A single sample gave rise to the 4 T cell receptor beta chains below, sequenced in a study of technical replicates of blood from a few donors. Sequencing used immunoSEQ multiplex PCR; TCRdb keeps in-frame clones, though not all of them. The sample includes roughly 76,000 clones, 94% of them seen just once. The sample taken for sequencing was T cells isolated from PBMCs. These TCRs come from a human donor in good health.

CDR3 protein: CASSGQGWEKLFF. The CDR3 DNA reads as TGTGCCAGCAGTGGACAGGGTTGGGAAAAACTGTTTTTT. The chain is built from TRBV2 and TRBJ1-4; 7 bases align to TRBD1. V shed 4 bases, J shed 8 bases, and the junction held 4 bases outside the gene matches. There are 13 residues in the CDR3. Germline V lookup: CDR1 SNHLY, CDR2 FYNNEI.

V is TRBV2 and J is TRBJ2-7, with unresolved D. CDR1 and CDR2 from the germline V gene are SNHLY and FYNNEI. The CDR3 contains 15 residues. V was cut by 3 bases and J by 0 bases, with 12 bases left in between. The chain's CDR3 is CASSENLRSSYEQYF. CDR3 DNA sequence: TGTGCCAGCAGTGAGAACCTCCGGAGCTCCTACGAGCAGTACTTC.

The chain has TRBV11-3 and TRBJ2-7; the match to TRBD1 covers 8 bases. V trimming: 6 bases; J trimming: 3 bases; junction bases outside the gene matches: 16. Germline V gene lookup returns CDR1 SGHNT and CDR2 YENEEA. The CDR3 spans 17 residues. In nucleotides, the CDR3 is TGTGCCAGCAGTTCTTACGACCTGACAGGGGATGTCTACGAGCAGTACTTC. It specifies CASSSYDLTGDVYEQYF.

In DNA, the CDR3 is TGTGCCAGCAGCTTATGGGTCGGGACAGTAGGGGAAAAACTGTTTTTT. Translation gives CASSLWVGTVGEKLFF. The chain recombines TRBV7-9 with TRBJ1-4; 7 positions agree with TRBD1. V lost 2 bases and J lost 8; bases outside the gene matches: 11. The germline gives CDR1 SEHNR, CDR2 FQNEAQ (reference sequence). This CDR3 is 16 amino acids long.